The 24 T cell receptor beta chains reported below all come from one sample, sequenced in a study of beta chain features in type 1 diabetes (dated by TCRdb to the late 2010s). Libraries were constructed by the immunoSEQ multiplex PCR assay. The High Capacity cDNA Reverse Transcription Kit was used to reverse transcribe all of the isolated RNA, meaning that expressed TCRB transcripts were what got sequenced. TCRdb mirrors the immuneACCESS table, restricted to in-frame sequences. Some clones are absent from its copies; in checked studies, under half trace to an unresolved V gene, and the reason for the others is unknown. The sample table lists roughly 610,000 clones, roughly 15% of them with a count of one. The ten largest clones represent around 0.1% of the sample. Sequencing was done on a sample of naive CD4+ T cells from blood. The meaning of the sample's cell subset or site label: true naive CD4+ T cells. These receptors were collected from a man between 18 and 35 years old in good health.

J is TRBJ1-5 and V is TRBV9; no reliable D call. Looked up from germline, CDR1 is SGDLS and CDR2 is YYNGEE. This CDR3 spans 16 amino acids. Trimming cost V 0 bases and J 0 bases, with 10 bases left between them. The CDR3 coding sequence is TGTGCCAGCAGCGTAGGGTCAGGAGGTAGCAATCAGCCCCAGCATTTT. Its protein is CASSVGSGGSNQPQHF.

This clone was counted only a few times. The genes are TRBV25-1 and TRBJ1-2; unclear D gene. The V gene's germline CDR1 is MGHDK and CDR2 SYGVNS. This CDR3 comprises 13 residues. Trimming cost V 1 base and J 4 bases, with 7 bases left between them. The CDR3 sequence: CASSESVRYGYTF. The CDR3 bases are TGTGCCAGCAGTGAATCGGTTCGCTATGGCTACACCTTC.

V and J are TRBV28 and TRBJ2-7, with 8 bases aligning to TRBD1. Germline loops: CDR1 MDHEN, CDR2 SYDVKM. With V trimmed by 2 bases and J by 10 bases, 7 bases remained unmatched. The CDR3 is 13 amino acids. The CDR3 here is CASSLTGDRLQYF. CDR3 nucleotides: TGTGCCAGCAGTTTAACGGGGGACAGGCTTCAGTACTTC.

This clone was counted only a few times. This chain connects TRBV19 to TRBJ2-3; no clear D. This CDR3 comprises 11 residues. The germline V gene has CDR1 LNHDA and CDR2 SQIVND (reference sequence). Deletions cut 6 bases from V and 10 bases from J, with 11 bases between. DNA of the CDR3: TGTGCCAGTAGGACGTTGTTGCCGCAGTATTTT. Protein: CASRTLLPQYF.

This clone was observed a few times. V gene TRBV7-3 combines with J gene TRBJ1-1; a possible D gene is TRBD1 (6 bases). The CDR3 has 14 amino acids. Germline V gene sequence: CDR1 SGHTA, CDR2 FQGTGA. V was pared by 7 bases and J by 2 bases, with 14 bases between. The CDR3 nucleotides read TGTGCCAGCAAAGTACAGGGTGTTAACACTGAAGCTTTCTTT. Its translation: CASKVQGVNTEAFF.

This chain joins TRBV27 and TRBJ2-2, with 9 bases fitting TRBD1. After removal of 7 bases from V and 6 bases from J, the junction contained 9 bases not matched to a gene. This CDR3 has 15 amino acids. Germline lookup yields CDR1 MNHEY and CDR2 SMNVEV (reference sequence). CDR3 in amino acids: CASIPTGGAAGELFF. CDR3 coding DNA: TGTGCCAGCATTCCCACAGGGGGCGCGGCCGGGGAGCTGTTTTTT.

This clone was detected only a few times. The CDR3 DNA reads as TGTGCCAGCAGCCCCCCGGGACTAGCGGGGGGGTTCGGTGAGCAGTTCTTC. Its translation: CASSPPGLAGGFGEQFF. This rearrangement joins TRBV9 to TRBJ2-1, with 16 bases aligning to TRBD2. The junction had 10 bases not matched to a gene; V was cut back by 4 bases and J by 9 bases. Germline V gene lookup returns CDR1 SGDLS and CDR2 YYNGEE. The CDR3 runs to 17 residues.

This clone was seen only a few times. J is TRBJ2-3 and V is TRBV18, with unresolved D. V was clipped by 0 bases and J by 6 bases, with 7 bases between them. The CDR3 has 13 amino acids. Germline V gives CDR1 KGHSH, CDR2 LQKENI. The CDR3 is CASSPPSHDTQYF. CDR3 sequence (DNA): TGTGCCAGCTCACCACCGTCCCACGATACGCAGTATTTT. Variable domain in full (rest from reference TRBV18 and TRBJ2-3): NAGVMQNPRHLVRRRGQEARLRCSPMKGHSHVYWYRQLPEEGLKFMVYLQKENIIDESGMPKERFSAEFPKEGPSILRIQQVVRGDSAAYFCASSPPSHDTQYFGPGTRLTVL.

In regard to this clone: Other DNA sequences in this specimen translate into the identical CDR3. This chain connects TRBV30 to TRBJ1-3; 7 bases align to TRBD1. Germline CDR1 GTSNPN, CDR2 SVGIG (reference sequence). Trimming at V came to 3 bases and at J to 4 bases, leaving 3 bases not matched to a gene. The CDR3 has 13 amino acids. CDR3 sequence (DNA): TGTGCCTGGAGCACAGGGGTCGGAAACACCATATATTTT. Encoded protein: CAWSTGVGNTIYF.

The V gene is TRBV30, the J gene TRBJ2-1; TRBD2 matches at 7 bases. CDR1 and CDR2 from the germline V gene are GTSNPN and SVGIG (reference sequence). V shed 3 bases and J 8 bases; nucleotides not matched to a gene: 19. This CDR3 spans 17 amino acids. The CDR3 DNA reads as TGTGCCTGGAGGGGCCGAATATTGACTAGTGCGGGGGATGAGCAGTTCTTC. This sequence encodes CAWRGRILTSAGDEQFF.

The chain recombines TRBV18 with TRBJ2-2, with D possibly matching TRBD1 (5 bases). CDR1 and CDR2 from the germline V gene are KGHSH and LQKENI. Between the trimmed V and J ends, which lost 5 bases and 0 bases, there was a span of 10 bases. The CDR3 runs 15 residues. The CDR3 region has the DNA TGTGCCAGCTCATCGGACATATCGAACACCGGGGAGCTGTTTTTT. Its translation: CASSSDISNTGELFF.

The V call is TRBV7-2, the J call TRBJ2-4; D assignment may be TRBD1 or TRBD2 (5 bases each). The germline V gene encodes CDR1 SGHTA and CDR2 FQGNSA. The ends were cut back, 5 bases at V and 6 bases at J, with 14 bases in the middle. The CDR3 loop spans 14 amino acids. The CDR3 loop is CASSKRGLGNIQYF. The CDR3 nucleotides read TGTGCCAGCAGCAAACGGGGCCTCGGAAACATTCAGTACTTC.

CDR3 region: CSAGRAGGTEAFF. CDR3 bases: TGCAGCGCTGGGAGGGCAGGCGGAACTGAAGCTTTCTTT. The J gene is TRBJ1-1, the V gene TRBV29-1; D is ambiguous. CDR1 and CDR2 from the germline V gene are SQVTM and ANQGSEA. V was shortened by 7 bases and J by 5 bases, with 17 bases between the two germline ends. The CDR3 has 13 amino acids.

This clone was seen only a few times. The genes are TRBV7-3 and TRBJ2-1, with a possible D match to TRBD2 (5 bases). The V gene lost 5 bases and the J gene lost 9 bases, with 8 bases spanning the gap. CDR1 SGHTA and CDR2 FQGTGA come from the germline V gene. The CDR3 spans 11 residues. The chain's CDR3 is CASSGGSEQFF. CDR3 DNA: TGTGCCAGCAGCGGAGGAAGTGAGCAGTTCTTC.

The V and J genes are TRBV19 and TRBJ2-1; D is possibly TRBD2 (6 bases). Per the germline V gene, CDR1 is LNHDA and CDR2 is SQIVND (reference sequence). V was trimmed by 5 bases and J by 7 bases, leaving 15 bases between them. The CDR3 is 14 amino acids. The CDR3 protein is CASSRRASGNEQFF. The CDR3 DNA reads as TGTGCCAGTAGTCGGAGGGCAAGTGGGAATGAGCAGTTCTTC.

The rearrangement uses TRBV27 and TRBJ2-3, with 14 bases that match TRBD2. In germline, CDR1 is MNHEY, CDR2 SMNVEV (reference sequence). With V trimmed by 6 bases and J by 6 bases, 8 bases remained unmatched. There are 16 residues in the CDR3. The CDR3 DNA reads TGTGCCAGCAGCGACGGACTAGCGGGGGGTGGTGATACGCAGTATTTT. It specifies CASSDGLAGGGDTQYF.

This clone was counted only a few times. The chain combines TRBV5-6 with TRBJ2-1; D not certain. This CDR3 is 12 amino acids long. Trimming pared 2 bases from V and 7 bases from J, leaving 7 bases between. The germline V gene encodes CDR1 SGHDT and CDR2 YYEEEE. The CDR3 coding sequence is TGTGCCAGCAGCTTCAGGATTAATGAGCAGTTCTTC. It specifies CASSFRINEQFF.

This clone turned up a few times. This chain connects TRBV5-1 to TRBJ2-1; 8 bases map to TRBD2. This CDR3 spans 16 amino acids. V was clipped by 0 bases and J by 0 bases; unmatched bases: 2. Germline CDR1 reads SGHRS; CDR2 reads YFSETQ. DNA for the CDR3: TGCGCCAGCAGCTTGGCAGGGACTAGCTCCTACAATGAGCAGTTCTTC. It codes for CASSLAGTSSYNEQFF.

The rearrangement joins TRBV7-2 to TRBJ2-3; D is unclear. V was cut by 5 bases and J by 2 bases, with 14 bases left in between. Germline assignment: CDR1 SGHTA and CDR2 FQGNSA. The CDR3 runs 15 residues. CDR3 in amino acids: CASSVEGWDTDTQYF. The DNA of the CDR3 is TGTGCCAGCAGCGTGGAAGGTTGGGACACAGATACGCAGTATTTT.

The chain has TRBV4-3 and TRBJ1-2; D remains unclear. The ends were cut back, 4 bases at V and 8 bases at J, with 23 bases in the middle. The CDR3 has 16 residues. Germline assignment: CDR1 LGHNA and CDR2 YSLEER. The CDR3: CASSREDAPGGSGYTF. The DNA for the CDR3 is TGCGCCAGCAGCCGAGAAGACGCCCCGGGAGGGAGCGGCTACACCTTC.

The rearrangement uses TRBV10-3 and TRBJ2-3, with 10 positions matching TRBD1. Germline CDR1 and CDR2: ENHRY and SYGVKD. V shed 2 bases and J 2 bases; nucleotides not matched to a gene: 7. This CDR3 is 17 amino acids long. The CDR3 sequence is CAISEPPGQGNTDTQYF. The CDR3 DNA sequence: TGTGCCATCAGTGAGCCTCCGGGACAGGGGAACACAGATACGCAGTATTTT.

The V and J genes are TRBV7-2 and TRBJ2-2; either TRBD1 or TRBD2 may fit D (6 bases each). Trimming took off 11 bases at V and 5 bases at J, with 21 bases between the two ends. CDR1 is SGHTA, CDR2 FQGNSA, per germline. The CDR3 totals 15 residues. CDR3 DNA sequence: TGTGCCTCCGAGGAGGGGGGTCGGACAACCGGGGAGCTGTTTTTT. Translating it yields CASEEGGRTTGELFF.

This clone has just a few counts. V gene TRBV29-1 combines with J gene TRBJ1-2, with D possibly matching TRBD1 (5 bases). The CDR3 has 14 residues. Germline CDR1 and CDR2: SQVTM and ANQGSEA. CDR3 region: CGGTAGITNYGYTF. The CDR3 nucleotides read TGCGGGGGTACGGCAGGGATTACTAACTATGGCTACACCTTC. Variable domain in full (rest from reference TRBV29-1 and TRBJ1-2): SAVISQKPSRDICQRGTSLTIQCQVDSQVTMMFWYRQQPGQSLTLIATANQGSEATYESGFVIDKFPISRPNLTFSTLTVSNMSPEDSSIYLCGGTAGITNYGYTFGSGTRLTVV.

This clone has only a few counts. J is TRBJ2-6 and V is TRBV18; D gene uncertain. Trimming left V 3 bases short and J 0 bases short, with 6 bases between. The CDR3 totals 15 residues. Per the germline V gene, CDR1 is KGHSH and CDR2 is LQKENI. The CDR3 DNA is TGTGCCAGCTCACCGAAGAGCTCTGGGGCCAACGTCCTGACTTTC. Its translation: CASSPKSSGANVLTF.